The 10 T cell receptor beta chains below come from one sample, sequenced in a study of T cells after yellow fever vaccination. TCRdb re-derived calls from the 5' RACE reads in MiXCR, one entry per CDR3 protein. The sample has about 310,000 distinct CDR3 sequences, around 4% seen once. The sequences come from PBMCs, collected on the day of the yellow fever booster vaccination. These receptors were taken from a man younger than 30 who received the YFV17D yellow fever vaccine.

This clonotype was seen ten or more times. The V and J genes are TRBV18 and TRBJ2-7, with 11 bases aligning to TRBD1. V lost 3 bases to trimming and J lost 2 bases; unmatched junction nucleotides: 12. The germline V gene encodes CDR1 KGHSH and CDR2 LQKENI. The CDR3 loop spans 18 amino acids. CDR3 amino acids: CASSPRTTGQGVTYEQYF. The CDR3 DNA follows: TGTGCCAGCTCACCCAGAACAACGGGACAGGGGGTAACCTACGAGCAGTACTTC.

This clonotype was seen many times. The chain is built from TRBV25-1 and TRBJ2-2; TRBD1 matches at 7 bases. Trimming took 5 bases from V and 0 from J; bases not matched to a gene: 6. Germline V gene data show CDR1 as MGHDK and CDR2 as SYGVNS. There are 16 residues in the CDR3. CDR3 DNA: TGTGCCAGCAGTCCAAGACAGGGAGCGAACACCGGGGAGCTGTTTTTT. This gives the protein CASSPRQGANTGELFF.

This clonotype was counted at least ten times. Here the CDR3 reads CASSRTSGVTLWVDEQFF. In DNA, the CDR3 is TGTGCCAGCAGCAGAACTAGCGGGGTTACGCTTTGGGTTGATGAGCAGTTCTTC. The chain recombines TRBV27 with TRBJ2-1, with 10 bases matching TRBD2. J was trimmed by 8 bases and V by 6 bases; bases with no gene match: 19. The CDR3 is 18 amino acids. CDR1 and CDR2 from the germline V gene are MNHEY and SMNVEV (reference sequence).

The table lists this clonotype with a few counts. The chain is built from TRBV11-2 and TRBJ2-3; a possible D gene is TRBD1 (6 bases). The CDR3 length is 11 residues. V was clipped by 5 bases and J by 14 bases, with 14 bases between them. Germline values: CDR1 SGHAT, CDR2 FQNNGV. In nucleotides, the CDR3 is TGTGCCAGCAGCCGCGACAGGTTCACGTATTTT. It encodes CASSRDRFTYF.

This clonotype was counted between two and nine times. V is TRBV3-1 and J is TRBJ1-4; the D is unclear. CDR3 length equals 20 residues. The germline gives CDR1 LGHDT, CDR2 YNNKEL (reference sequence). V dropped 0 bases and J dropped 0 bases, with 20 bases sitting between them. The CDR3 coding sequence is TGTGCCAGCAGCCAAGATTCTGTGGTGTCAGCTTCCACAACTAATGAAAAACTGTTTTTT. Translating it yields CASSQDSVVSASTTNEKLFF.

This clonotype was seen repeatedly, ten times or more. V usage is TRBV20-1 and J usage is TRBJ2-3, with a weak D call TRBD2 (6 bases). Germline CDR1 and CDR2: DFQATT and SNEGSKA (reference sequence). This CDR3 comprises 14 residues. V was shortened by 3 bases and J by 6 bases, with 16 bases between the two germline ends. The CDR3 spells CSARIAGRMDTQYF. CDR3 coding DNA: TGCAGTGCTAGGATTGCGGGGAGGATGGATACGCAGTATTTT.

The sample holds a few counts of this clonotype. The chain has TRBV5-1 and TRBJ2-3, with 14 bases that match TRBD2. The CDR3 covers 17 residues. Germline V gives CDR1 SGHRS, CDR2 YFSETQ. With V trimmed by 4 bases and J by 2 bases, 6 bases remained unmatched. The CDR3 DNA reads TGCGCCAGCAGCCTACCGGGACTAGCGGGGGCCACAGATACGCAGTATTTT. Translated, it gives CASSLPGLAGATDTQYF.

This clonotype showed up just a few times. The V gene is TRBV7-9, the J gene TRBJ1-4, with no clear D. The CDR3 runs 14 residues. Trimming took 5 bases from V and 0 from J, leaving 7 bases between them. Germline V lookup: CDR1 SEHNR, CDR2 FQNEAQ (reference sequence). Written as DNA, the CDR3 is TGTGCCAGCAGCCCCGCTTCAACTAATGAAAAACTGTTTTTT. Its translation: CASSPASTNEKLFF.

This clonotype was recorded a few times. The V and J genes are TRBV12-3 or TRBV12-4 and TRBJ2-7, with D possibly matching TRBD1 (6 bases). V lost 4 bases, J lost 0 bases, and 10 bases lay in between. This CDR3 contains 14 residues. Here the CDR3 DNA reads TGTGCCAGCAGTTCCCGGACAGTCTCCTACGAGCAGTACTTC. This translates into CASSSRTVSYEQYF.

The chain recombines TRBV19 with TRBJ1-2; perhaps TRBD1 as D (6 bases). CDR1 and CDR2 (germline): LNHDA, SQIVND (reference sequence). The CDR3 spans 14 residues. Trimming took 0 bases from V and 5 from J, leaving 10 bases between them. For the CDR3, the DNA is TGTGCCAGTAGTATAGACAGGGGCAAATATGGCTACACCTTC. Protein: CASSIDRGKYGYTF.